A selection of T cell receptor beta chains follows, all from one sample in a study of identical twins. One entry per CDR3 protein, called by TCRdb with MiXCR from the 5' RACE reads. The table shows about 890,000 distinct CDR3 sequences, with 9% to 15% occurring only once. The data also belong to a second study, concerning yellow fever vaccine responses in identical twins.

Specimen: PBMCs. Receptors were obtained from a woman aged 18-29 years in good health. The CDR3 runs from the conserved cysteine through the conserved F or W. The D gene is left open where the match is weak. Expanded clones are given a class, and other clones once, few, many or no size at all.

TRBV12-3/TRBV12-4	.	TRBJ2-1	TRBD1	CASSLASRDSCSQFF	TGTGCCAGCAGTTTAGCTTCCCGGGACAGTTGTTCGCAGTTCTTC
TRBV5-1	few	TRBJ1-1	TRBD1	CASSYGGGGTRNTEAFF	TGCGCCAGCAGCTATGGGGGAGGGGGCACGAGAAACACTGAAGCTTTCTTT
TRBV20-1	.	TRBJ2-3	.	CSARGYTQYF	TGCAGTGCTAGGGGGTATACGCAGTATTTT
TRBV7-9	.	TRBJ2-4	TRBD2	CASSHGGGDDIQYF	TGTGCCAGCAGCCACGGGGGGGGCGATGACATTCAGTACTTC
TRBV5-1	few	TRBJ2-1	.	CASSGGSNNEQFF	TGCGCCAGCAGTGGGGGGTCGAACAATGAGCAGTTCTTC
TRBV6-1	few	TRBJ2-3	TRBD2	CASRPGTSAADTQYF	TGTGCCAGCAGACCCGGGACTAGTGCCGCAGATACGCAGTATTTT
TRBV7-9	.	TRBJ2-7	.	CASSYDWGEQYF	TGTGCCAGCAGCTACGACTGGGGCGAGCAGTACTTC
TRBV3-1	few	TRBJ2-5	TRBD1	CASSHRRTGVTEETQYF	TGTGCCAGCAGCCACCGCAGGACAGGGGTGACGGAGGAGACCCAGTACTTC
TRBV10-3	many	TRBJ2-3	TRBD1	CATGQGNTDTQYF	TGTGCCACGGGACAGGGAAACACAGATACGCAGTATTTT
TRBV6-1	.	TRBJ2-1	TRBD2	CASSGLAATYNEQFF	TGTGCCAGCAGTGGACTAGCGGCCACTTACAATGAGCAGTTCTTC
TRBV7-7	.	TRBJ2-3	TRBD2	CASSSSPGRGGDTQYF	TGTGCCAGCAGCTCGTCTCCGGGGCGGGGGGGAGATACGCAGTATTTT
TRBV10-2	.	TRBJ1-2	.	CASSDEVTTNYGYTF	TGCGCCAGCAGTGACGAGGTCACTACTAACTATGGCTACACCTTC
TRBV19	few	TRBJ1-2	.	CATYSGASGNYGYTF	TGTGCCACCTATTCAGGGGCGTCGGGTAACTATGGCTACACCTTC
TRBV6-2/TRBV6-3	many	TRBJ2-2	.	CASSSGHSTGELFF	TGTGCCAGCAGCTCGGGACACAGTACCGGGGAGCTGTTTTTT
TRBV12-3/TRBV12-4	many	TRBJ1-1	.	CASSLVSRGTEAFF	TGTGCCAGCAGTTTAGTTTCCCGGGGGACTGAAGCTTTCTTT
TRBV29-1	few	TRBJ2-5	.	CSVASEIRETQYF	TGCAGCGTGGCCTCAGAGATCCGGGAGACCCAGTACTTC
TRBV20-1	few	TRBJ2-5	.	CSAMADSSQYF	TGCAGTGCTATGGCCGATTCGTCCCAGTACTTC
TRBV7-7	.	TRBJ2-5	TRBD1	CASSPPINDRVWETQYF	TGTGCCAGCAGCCCGCCGATAAACGACAGGGTATGGGAGACCCAGTACTTC
TRBV20-1	few	TRBJ2-1	TRBD1	CSATPGQGPDYNEQFF	TGCAGTGCAACCCCTGGACAGGGGCCAGACTACAATGAGCAGTTCTTC
TRBV13	few	TRBJ2-5	TRBD1	CASSSDRAGETQYF	TGTGCCAGCAGCTCGGACAGGGCGGGGGAGACCCAGTACTTC
TRBV13	.	TRBJ2-1	TRBD1	CASSPPGQGRNEQFF	TGTGCCAGCAGCCCCCCGGGACAGGGTAGGAATGAGCAGTTCTTC
TRBV6-1	few	TRBJ1-5	TRBD1	CASKPGTVNQPQHF	TGTGCCAGCAAACCCGGGACAGTCAATCAGCCCCAGCATTTT
TRBV4-1	few	TRBJ1-3	.	CASSQGEVGVWGNTIYF	TGCGCCAGCAGCCAAGGAGAGGTCGGGGTGTGGGGAAACACCATATATTTT
TRBV9	few	TRBJ2-1	.	CASSPRASPPNNEQFF	TGTGCCAGCAGCCCACGGGCCTCGCCGCCAAACAATGAGCAGTTCTTC
TRBV2	few	TRBJ2-7	.	CASKGGSSYEQYF	TGTGCCAGCAAAGGGGGGTCATCCTACGAGCAGTACTTC
TRBV14	few	TRBJ2-5	TRBD2	CASSQARGRASGETQYF	TGTGCCAGCAGCCAAGCCCGAGGGAGGGCCTCGGGGGAGACCCAGTACTTC
TRBV20-1	.	TRBJ1-1	TRBD1	CSAKDRGLVNTEAFF	TGCAGTGCTAAGGACAGGGGTTTGGTGAACACTGAAGCTTTCTTT
TRBV20-1	few	TRBJ2-1	.	CSAILYNEQFF	TGCAGTGCTATCTTGTACAATGAGCAGTTCTTC
TRBV3-1	.	TRBJ2-5	TRBD1	CASSLPNPGTGKETQYF	TGTGCCAGCAGCCTACCTAACCCGGGGACAGGGAAAGAGACCCAGTACTTC
TRBV20-1	few	TRBJ2-7	.	CSARRQGIISEQYF	TGCAGTGCTAGAAGGCAGGGAATAATATCCGAGCAGTACTTC
TRBV6-9	.	TRBJ2-1	TRBD2	CASSYPGLAGGRAYNEQFF	TGTGCCAGCAGTTACCCGGGACTAGCGGGGGGGCGCGCCTACAATGAGCAGTTCTTC
TRBV28	many	TRBJ2-7	TRBD1	CASSNPGQGSYEQYF	TGTGCCAGCAGTAACCCGGGACAGGGATCCTACGAGCAGTACTTC
TRBV27	few	TRBJ2-7	TRBD1	CASSLNQGRGFYEQYF	TGTGCCAGCAGTTTAAATCAAGGCAGGGGGTTCTACGAGCAGTACTTC
TRBV10-3	.	TRBJ2-1	TRBD2	CAIRTTSDEQFF	TGTGCCATCAGGACGACTAGCGATGAGCAGTTCTTC
TRBV6-2/TRBV6-3	.	TRBJ2-5	TRBD2	CASSISSGGGQETQYF	TGTGCCAGCAGTATAAGTAGCGGGGGGGGCCAAGAGACCCAGTACTTC
TRBV5-1	many	TRBJ2-3	TRBD1	CASSFQGDGTDTQYF	TGCGCCAGCAGCTTCCAGGGGGACGGCACAGATACGCAGTATTTT
TRBV7-9	.	TRBJ2-7	.	CASSLPFYEQYF	TGTGCCAGCAGCCTCCCCTTCTACGAGCAGTACTTC
TRBV6-4	few	TRBJ2-2	TRBD1	CASKTGASGTGELFF	TGTGCCAGCAAAACAGGGGCCTCGGGCACCGGGGAGCTGTTTTTT
TRBV6-5	.	TRBJ1-6	.	CASSFSTRGHSPLHF	TGTGCCAGCAGTTTTTCCACCCGGGGCCATTCACCCCTCCACTTT
TRBV20-1	.	TRBJ2-2	.	CSARMGSMANTGELFF	TGCAGTGCTAGGATGGGGTCGATGGCGAACACCGGGGAGCTGTTTTTT
TRBV5-1	.	TRBJ1-4	.	CASRPRSGQLNEKLFF	TGCGCCAGCAGACCTCGTTCGGGGCAGCTGAATGAAAAACTGTTTTTT
TRBV20-1	few	TRBJ1-1	.	CSAPLFVGLSEAFF	TGCAGTGCCCCCCTATTCGTGGGTTTGTCTGAAGCTTTCTTT
TRBV14	.	TRBJ2-2	.	CASSQIGPPISEELFF	TGTGCCAGCAGCCAAATTGGGCCTCCCATCTCGGAGGAGCTGTTTTTT
TRBV14	few	TRBJ2-2	TRBD1	CASSQLTGTANTGELFF	TGTGCCAGCAGCCAACTAACCGGGACAGCGAACACCGGGGAGCTGTTTTTT
TRBV27	few	TRBJ2-6	TRBD2	CASRVAGSSGANVLTF	TGTGCCAGCAGGGTAGCGGGGAGCTCTGGGGCCAACGTCCTGACTTTC
TRBV11-2	.	TRBJ1-1	.	CASSLAQDLEAFF	TGTGCCAGCAGCTTAGCGCAGGACCTTGAAGCTTTCTTT
TRBV12-3/TRBV12-4	few	TRBJ1-4	TRBD1	CASWTGNEKLFF	TGTGCCAGCTGGACAGGGAATGAAAAACTGTTTTTT
TRBV7-8	.	TRBJ2-1	TRBD2	CASRPGLAGEVFF	TGTGCCAGCAGACCGGGACTAGCGGGAGAAGTGTTCTTC
TRBV27	.	TRBJ1-2	.	CASSQPGARPNYGYTF	TGTGCCAGCAGCCAACCTGGGGCACGTCCGAACTATGGCTACACCTTC
TRBV11-2	few	TRBJ2-1	.	CASSALGGDEQFF	TGTGCCAGCAGCGCCTTGGGTGGCGATGAGCAGTTCTTC
TRBV5-1	few	TRBJ1-6	TRBD1	CASSRGQGSPPLHF	TGCGCCAGCAGCAGGGGACAGGGGAGTCCACCCCTCCACTTT
TRBV12-5	.	TRBJ2-2	.	CASGKVAWTNTGELFF	TGTGCTAGTGGCAAAGTCGCGTGGACGAACACCGGGGAGCTGTTTTTT
TRBV2	.	TRBJ1-5	.	CASSSQGHQPQHF	TGTGCCAGCAGTTCGCAGGGGCATCAGCCCCAGCATTTT
TRBV7-9	.	TRBJ2-1	.	CASSPTNFPGEQFF	TGTGCCAGCAGCCCAACAAATTTTCCCGGGGAGCAGTTCTTC
TRBV11-2	few	TRBJ1-5	.	CASSVGGQPQHF	TGTGCCAGCAGCGTGGGCGGCCAGCCCCAGCATTTT